This is a list of T cell receptor beta chains from one sample in a study of blood T cell repertoires in COVID-19. Produced via immunoSEQ multiplex PCR; TCRdb's table is partial and in-frame only. Counted here are approximately 81,000 clones, about 91% occurring once; the ten biggest clones make up less than 15%. The sequenced material came from peripheral blood. The receptors shown here come from a man aged 70 or older with active or convalescent COVID-19. Both conserved end residues are part of each CDR3. Fields, in order: clone size, D gene, J gene, V gene, CDR3 DNA, CDR3 protein. A D gene is named only where the DNA matches it firmly. Part of the rows lack a size; the others show once, few, many or a class for expanded clones.

abundance: few
d_gene: .
j_gene: TRBJ1-2
v_gene: TRBV15
CDR3nt: TGTGCCACCAGCCCTGGGGGCAGAAATGGCTACACCTTC
CDR3aa: CATSPGGRNGYTF

abundance: .
d_gene: TRBD1
j_gene: TRBJ2-7
v_gene: TRBV7-8
CDR3nt: TGTGCCAGCAGCCCATATCGCCCGGGACAGATCTACGAGCAGTACTTC
CDR3aa: CASSPYRPGQIYEQYF

abundance: .
d_gene: TRBD1
j_gene: TRBJ2-2
v_gene: TRBV5-1
CDR3nt: TGCGCCAGCAGCTCCCACCGGGGACAGACTAACACCGGGGAGCTGTTTTTT
CDR3aa: CASSSHRGQTNTGELFF

abundance: .
d_gene: .
j_gene: TRBJ1-3
v_gene: TRBV6-5
CDR3nt: TGTGCCAGCGGACGAGGAGGCGGTGCTGGAAACACCATATATTTT
CDR3aa: CASGRGGGAGNTIYF

abundance: .
d_gene: TRBD1
j_gene: TRBJ1-5
v_gene: TRBV10-3
CDR3nt: TGTGCCATCAGTGCCTACAGGGGAATCGGGCAGCCCCAGCATTTT
CDR3aa: CAISAYRGIGQPQHF

abundance: .
d_gene: .
j_gene: TRBJ2-3
v_gene: TRBV15
CDR3nt: TGTGCCACCAGCAGAGCCCCCCCGCAGGCGGGAACAGATACGCAGTATTTT
CDR3aa: CATSRAPPQAGTDTQYF

abundance: .
d_gene: TRBD1
j_gene: TRBJ1-2
v_gene: TRBV5-4
CDR3nt: TGTGCCAGCGGGTCCGGGACAGAGGCGAAGGGTTTTGGCTACACCTTC
CDR3aa: CASGSGTEAKGFGYTF

abundance: .
d_gene: .
j_gene: TRBJ2-3
v_gene: TRBV6-2/TRBV6-3
CDR3nt: TGTGCCAGCAGTCTCTCCCTACGGGGGAGGCAGTATTTT
CDR3aa: CASSLSLRGRQYF

abundance: .
d_gene: .
j_gene: TRBJ2-1
v_gene: TRBV7-3
CDR3nt: TGTGCCAGCAGCTTAAAGGGGGCCTACAATGAGCAGTTCTTC
CDR3aa: CASSLKGAYNEQFF

abundance: few
d_gene: TRBD1
j_gene: TRBJ2-2
v_gene: TRBV29-1
CDR3nt: TGCAGCGTCGCAGTCCGGGACAGGAGCCTCACCCGGGACACCGGGGAGCTGTTTTTT
CDR3aa: CSVAVRDRSLTRDTGELFF

abundance: .
d_gene: TRBD1
j_gene: TRBJ1-6
v_gene: TRBV4-3
CDR3nt: TGCGCCAGCAGCCAAGAGCGGGTAGGAGACAGGGGGCTGAATTCACCCCTCCACTTT
CDR3aa: CASSQERVGDRGLNSPLHF

abundance: .
d_gene: TRBD1
j_gene: TRBJ2-4
v_gene: TRBV4-3
CDR3nt: TGCGCCAGCAGCCAAGATTTCTTATTTAGACAGGGGGCAAACATTCAGTACTTC
CDR3aa: CASSQDFLFRQGANIQYF

abundance: .
d_gene: TRBD1
j_gene: TRBJ2-7
v_gene: TRBV30
CDR3nt: TGTGCCTGCAAAGGGACAGGGGGCAGCTCCTACGAGCAGTACTTC
CDR3aa: CACKGTGGSSYEQYF

abundance: .
d_gene: TRBD1
j_gene: TRBJ1-4
v_gene: TRBV4-3
CDR3nt: TGCGCCAGCAGCCAGGGGACAGCCATATCAACTAATGAAAAACTGTTTTTT
CDR3aa: CASSQGTAISTNEKLFF

abundance: .
d_gene: TRBD1
j_gene: TRBJ1-4
v_gene: TRBV5-1
CDR3nt: TGCGCCAGCAGCTCGGGACAGACAAATGAAAAACTGTTTTTT
CDR3aa: CASSSGQTNEKLFF

abundance: .
d_gene: TRBD2
j_gene: TRBJ2-5
v_gene: TRBV27
CDR3nt: TGTGCCAGCAGTCCTCGGGGACTACCACCGGAGACCCAGTACTTC
CDR3aa: CASSPRGLPPETQYF

abundance: .
d_gene: TRBD1
j_gene: TRBJ1-1
v_gene: TRBV30
CDR3nt: TGTGCCTGGAGTACAGGACAGGGTTTTTTAGCTGAAGCTTTCTTT
CDR3aa: CAWSTGQGFLAEAFF

abundance: .
d_gene: .
j_gene: TRBJ2-3
v_gene: TRBV11-3
CDR3nt: TGTGCCAGCAGCACAGGGGATACGCAGTATTTT
CDR3aa: CASSTGDTQYF

abundance: few
d_gene: .
j_gene: TRBJ2-2
v_gene: TRBV6-2/TRBV6-3
CDR3nt: TGTGCCAGCAGTGCCCAGGGGAGGGACACCGGGGAGCTGTTTTTT
CDR3aa: CASSAQGRDTGELFF

abundance: .
d_gene: TRBD1
j_gene: TRBJ1-1
v_gene: TRBV5-1
CDR3nt: TGCGCCAGCAGCTATAACAGGGGGCTTGGTGAAGCTTTCTTT
CDR3aa: CASSYNRGLGEAFF

abundance: .
d_gene: .
j_gene: TRBJ2-7
v_gene: TRBV19
CDR3nt: TGTGCCAGTAGTGAACAGGTTTGGTACGAGCAGTACTTC
CDR3aa: CASSEQVWYEQYF

abundance: .
d_gene: TRBD2
j_gene: TRBJ2-5
v_gene: TRBV18
CDR3nt: TGTGCCAGCTCAAGACTAGCGGGTATGGAGACCCAGTACTTC
CDR3aa: CASSRLAGMETQYF

abundance: .
d_gene: TRBD2
j_gene: TRBJ2-7
v_gene: TRBV5-1
CDR3nt: TGCGCCAGCAGTCCGGGACTAGCTCCGGGCGAGCAGTACTTC
CDR3aa: CASSPGLAPGEQYF

abundance: .
d_gene: .
j_gene: TRBJ1-2
v_gene: TRBV4-1
CDR3nt: TGCGCCCGCAGCCAAGGGGGGGGGACGGTCTATGGCTACACCTTC
CDR3aa: CARSQGGGTVYGYTF

abundance: .
d_gene: .
j_gene: TRBJ2-3
v_gene: TRBV7-8
CDR3nt: TGTGCCAGCAGCTTAACTAGCAACACAGATACGCAGTATTTT
CDR3aa: CASSLTSNTDTQYF

abundance: .
d_gene: TRBD1
j_gene: TRBJ2-2
v_gene: TRBV18
CDR3nt: TGTGCCAGCTCACCCGACAGGGGGAGCACCGGGGAGCTGTTTTTT
CDR3aa: CASSPDRGSTGELFF

abundance: .
d_gene: TRBD1
j_gene: TRBJ1-5
v_gene: TRBV19
CDR3nt: TGTGCCAGTAGTAACGGACAGGTCCTAAATCAGCCCCAGCATTTT
CDR3aa: CASSNGQVLNQPQHF

abundance: .
d_gene: TRBD2
j_gene: TRBJ2-7
v_gene: TRBV3-1/TRBV3-2
CDR3nt: TGTGCCAGCAGCCAGCTAGCGGGGGCGGGGGAGCAGTACTTC
CDR3aa: CASSQLAGAGEQYF

abundance: .
d_gene: .
j_gene: TRBJ1-1
v_gene: TRBV27
CDR3nt: TGTGCCAGCAGTTTCGAAGGGGGAACCTGGCGGAACACTGAAGCTTTCTTT
CDR3aa: CASSFEGGTWRNTEAFF

abundance: .
d_gene: .
j_gene: TRBJ2-2
v_gene: TRBV7-9
CDR3nt: TGTGCCAGCAGCCCAGAATCTATCGGGGGGGAGCTGTTTTTT
CDR3aa: CASSPESIGGELFF

abundance: .
d_gene: .
j_gene: TRBJ2-7
v_gene: TRBV28
CDR3nt: TGTGCCAGCAGACTAACAAAATCCTACGAGCAGTACTTC
CDR3aa: CASRLTKSYEQYF

abundance: .
d_gene: .
j_gene: TRBJ1-5
v_gene: TRBV6-2/TRBV6-3
CDR3nt: TGTGCCAGCAGTTACTCCTACCGGGGGATGGAGCCCCAGCATTTT
CDR3aa: CASSYSYRGMEPQHF

abundance: .
d_gene: .
j_gene: TRBJ1-2
v_gene: TRBV2
CDR3nt: TGTGCCAGCACCACTAGTAACTATGGCTACACCTTC
CDR3aa: CASTTSNYGYTF

abundance: .
d_gene: TRBD2
j_gene: TRBJ2-5
v_gene: TRBV6-6
CDR3nt: TGTGCCAGCAGTTACGCGCTAGCGGGGGGAGAGACCCAGTACTTC
CDR3aa: CASSYALAGGETQYF

abundance: .
d_gene: .
j_gene: TRBJ1-2
v_gene: TRBV4-1
CDR3nt: TGCGCCAGCAGCCAAGTTTATACAGCTAACTATGGCTACACCTTC
CDR3aa: CASSQVYTANYGYTF

abundance: .
d_gene: .
j_gene: TRBJ2-3
v_gene: TRBV6-2/TRBV6-3
CDR3nt: TGTGCCAGCAGTTACTCGAAGCGGAGCACAGATACGCAGTATTTT
CDR3aa: CASSYSKRSTDTQYF

abundance: .
d_gene: TRBD2
j_gene: TRBJ2-5
v_gene: TRBV7-2
CDR3nt: TGTGCCAGCAGACTAAGCGGGGGGGCAGAGACCCAGTACTTC
CDR3aa: CASRLSGGAETQYF

abundance: .
d_gene: TRBD1
j_gene: TRBJ1-4
v_gene: TRBV18
CDR3nt: TGTGCCAGCTCATCTGTTCCCGGGACAGGACATGAAAAACTGTTTTTT
CDR3aa: CASSSVPGTGHEKLFF

abundance: .
d_gene: TRBD1
j_gene: TRBJ1-2
v_gene: TRBV5-5
CDR3nt: TGTGCCAGCAGTTTGGACGACAGGGCGGACTATGGCTACACCTTC
CDR3aa: CASSLDDRADYGYTF

abundance: .
d_gene: .
j_gene: TRBJ1-5
v_gene: TRBV25-1
CDR3nt: TGTGCCAGCAGTCTAGGTTCCTCGCCCCAGCATTTT
CDR3aa: CASSLGSSPQHF

abundance: .
d_gene: TRBD2
j_gene: TRBJ2-3
v_gene: TRBV19
CDR3nt: TGTGCCAGTAGTTCGGGACTAGCGGGGTTAGATACGCAGTATTTT
CDR3aa: CASSSGLAGLDTQYF

abundance: once
d_gene: TRBD1
j_gene: TRBJ1-2
v_gene: TRBV27
CDR3nt: TGTGCCAGCCCCCCGGGACAGGGTGGTGGCTACACCTTC
CDR3aa: CASPPGQGGGYTF

abundance: .
d_gene: .
j_gene: TRBJ1-2
v_gene: TRBV29-1
CDR3nt: TGCAGCGTTGACTTCGGGGGGCAATCTCCTAACTATGGCTACACCTTC
CDR3aa: CSVDFGGQSPNYGYTF

abundance: .
d_gene: .
j_gene: TRBJ2-7
v_gene: TRBV9
CDR3nt: TGTGCCAGCAGCGTAGACGGGGGGCACGCCTACGAGCAGTACTTC
CDR3aa: CASSVDGGHAYEQYF

abundance: .
d_gene: TRBD1
j_gene: TRBJ2-7
v_gene: TRBV25-1
CDR3nt: TGTGCCAGCAGGAAGACAGGGCAGGACGAGCAGTACTTC
CDR3aa: CASRKTGQDEQYF

abundance: .
d_gene: .
j_gene: TRBJ1-4
v_gene: TRBV28
CDR3nt: TGTGCCAGCAGACCCAGGGTCTACAATGAAAAACTGTTTTTT
CDR3aa: CASRPRVYNEKLFF

abundance: .
d_gene: .
j_gene: TRBJ1-4
v_gene: TRBV28
CDR3nt: TGTGCCAGCAGTTTAATCGGGCAGGGTTCTGAAAAACTGTTTTTT
CDR3aa: CASSLIGQGSEKLFF

abundance: .
d_gene: TRBD1
j_gene: TRBJ2-1
v_gene: TRBV5-6
CDR3nt: TGTGCCAGCAGCTTTAACAGGGGTGAGCAGTTCTTC
CDR3aa: CASSFNRGEQFF

abundance: few
d_gene: .
j_gene: TRBJ1-1
v_gene: TRBV2
CDR3nt: TGTGCCAGCAGTGATTGGCAGGGCCGAAGGCCGGTTGAAGCTTTCTTT
CDR3aa: CASSDWQGRRPVEAFF

abundance: .
d_gene: TRBD1
j_gene: TRBJ2-3
v_gene: TRBV19
CDR3nt: TGTGCCAGTAGTATAAGGACAGGTTTCACAGATACGCAGTATTTT
CDR3aa: CASSIRTGFTDTQYF

abundance: .
d_gene: TRBD1
j_gene: TRBJ2-2
v_gene: TRBV5-4
CDR3nt: TGTGCCAGCAGCTTGGAAGGGGGCCCCATCACCGGGGAGCTGTTTTTT
CDR3aa: CASSLEGGPITGELFF

abundance: .
d_gene: .
j_gene: TRBJ2-7
v_gene: TRBV5-1
CDR3nt: TGCGCCAGCAGCAGTCTCGGCGAGCAGTACTTC
CDR3aa: CASSSLGEQYF